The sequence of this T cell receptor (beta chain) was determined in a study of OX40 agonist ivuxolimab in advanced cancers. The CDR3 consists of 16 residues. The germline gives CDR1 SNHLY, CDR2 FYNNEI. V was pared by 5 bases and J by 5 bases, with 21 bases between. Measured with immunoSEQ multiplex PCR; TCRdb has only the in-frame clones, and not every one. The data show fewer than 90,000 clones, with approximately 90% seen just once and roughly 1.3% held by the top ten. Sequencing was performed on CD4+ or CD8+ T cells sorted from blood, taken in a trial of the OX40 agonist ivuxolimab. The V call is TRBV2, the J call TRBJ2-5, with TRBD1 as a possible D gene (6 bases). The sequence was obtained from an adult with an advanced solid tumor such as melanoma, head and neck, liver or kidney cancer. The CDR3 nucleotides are TGTGCCAGCAGTAAACTACAGGGAGCAGGGGTTGAGACCCAGTACTTC. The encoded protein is CASSKLQGAGVETQYF.